This T cell receptor beta chain was identified in a study of T cells after yellow fever vaccination. For TCR, cDNA came from 5'RACE template switching, which added a universal primer site and UMIs. Via MiXCR, TCRdb re-called the 5' RACE reads, giving one row per CDR3 protein. Among 150,000 to 200,000 distinct CDR3 sequences listed, approximately 9.9% were seen once. This clonotype is termed medium-sized. The CDR3 spans 16 residues. CDR1 MNHEY and CDR2 SVGEGT come from the germline V gene. Trimming took off 6 bases at V and 5 bases at J, with 20 bases between the two ends. The V gene is TRBV6-2 or TRBV6-3, the J gene TRBJ2-1, with D tentatively TRBD2 (7 bases). The sequencing used CD8+ T cells sorted from PBMCs, collected 45 days after the yellow fever booster vaccination. This TCR came from a man in his late teens or twenties who received the YFV17D yellow fever vaccine. The CDR3 coding sequence is TGTGCCAGCAGATACCTAGCGGAGGGGGGGCACAATGAGCAGTTCTTC. Amino acid sequence: CASRYLAEGGHNEQFF.